Included here is one T cell receptor beta chain sequence, with context. The antigen it binds to is not known. No much larger clone is present one base from it, and per-base qualities are unavailable. The data are from a study of shared clonotypes between healthy human individuals (dated by TCRdb to about 2020). Notes on the research overall: The cohort comprised a couple of women and a few men aged 18 to 49 years. Per donor, three plates each were used for CD4 naive and CD4 memory, two for CD8 naive, and one for CD8 memory. Blood TCR repertoires of 5 or 6 healthy adults were deeply sequenced to estimate repertoire size and the extent of clonotype sharing between individuals. To increase sequencing depth and limit assay-specific biases, different laboratories used diverse techniques to prepare libraries and sequence TCR repertoires. Each donor's leukapheresis produced roughly between roughly 0.9 and 9 billion PBMCs. What the research found in general, with its limitations: Estimated clonotype richness was generally larger for naive than for memory subsets. Because the study included only a small number of donors, the genetic and exposure-history diversity represented was limited. Pairwise subsampling led to the expectation that sequencing depth would affect the degree of clonotype sharing among donors. Incomplete sequencing was indicated by rarefaction of sorted-subset datasets, despite the large sequencing depth. Sampling was restricted to blood, and TCR repertoires in tissue are likely to differ from TCR repertoires in blood. Across four donors, about 5.2% of naive CD4, approximately 4% of naive CD8, 2% to 2.5% of memory CD4, and approximately 0.4% of memory CD8 clonotypes were shared. Compared with non-shared clonotypes, clonotypes shared by all four sorted-subset donors had higher generation probabilities.

Based on the germline V gene, the CDR1 and CDR2 sequences are MRHNA and SNTAGT. Measured from the cysteine to the phenylalanine, the CDR3 is 15 residues long. Just CDR3 DNA is preserved here, 45 bases in frame from base 1. V loses 8 bases, J loses 8 bases, and the germline ends lie 24 bases apart. Using the deep immunoSEQ assay, TCR CDR3 regions were amplified from genomic DNA by multiplex PCR. For each cell subset, the extracted genomic DNA was distributed evenly across all wells of several immunoSEQ 96-well plates, and each plate served as one replicate. For sorted subsets, around 0.2 ug genomic DNA, equal to about 30,000 T cell genomes, was loaded into each replicate PCR. The purified libraries were quantified using a Qubit 3.0 fluorometer, sized with a Bioanalyzer 2100, and then quantified again using the KAPA Library Quantification kit. Each immunoSEQ 96-well plate was sequenced on its own single-read 150-cycle Illumina NextSeq 550 flow cell. As for the authors' bioinformatics: Because only junctional sequences without quality scores were contained in the immunoSEQ output, filtering matching that applied to full-length reads could not be performed. To assign V/J genes and CDR3, sequences were annotated against IMGT germline references using PyIR, a Python wrapper for IgBLAST v1.9. Reads were filtered out if the reads had weak V/J assignments (E-value above 1e-6), no CDR3, stop codons, out-of-frame junctions, or ambiguous translated residues. A V3J clonotype was defined by an identical inferred V gene, J gene, and CDR3 amino acid sequence. Percentage overlap between repertoires was computed as shared unique clonotypes divided by the size of the smaller repertoire. Richness of each repertoire was evaluated using RTK rarefaction, the Chao1 estimator, and Recon v2.1 estimates of unobserved clonotypes. OLGA was used to compute generation probabilities for all TCRbeta clonotypes that the gDNA method yielded from a few donors. As stored in TCRdb, this immuneACCESS dataset retains in-frame rearrangements with V and J assigned. A fraction of the clones does not appear; measured against another copy, unresolved V genes explain less than half of the discrepancy, and the remainder lacks a known reason. V and J calls and clone size are copied from that table; D and trimming were computed from the DNA. The sample table lists 2 million to 2.5 million clones, approximately 95% of them with a count of one. Clones ranked in the top ten supply over 0.1% of the sample.

Donors were healthy HIV-negative adults with no recently reported acute infections or vaccinations. Every donor was a Caucasian adult residing in Nashville, Tennessee, USA. CD4+ T cells were enriched by magnetic negative selection, after which naive cells were positively selected on CD45RA and the negative fraction was taken as the memory subset. After blood collection by leukapheresis, PBMCs were isolated using Ficoll-Histopaque density gradient centrifugation and then cryopreserved in the vapor phase of liquid nitrogen. Analytical flow cytometry was used to check the purity and quantity of each magnetically sorted T cell population. Genomic DNA was isolated from each sorted fraction and quantified by UV absorbance on a Nanodrop 2000c.

Sample: naive CD4+ T cells sorted from blood. Read against the paper, the sample's cell subset or site label means: CD45RA+ positively selected. This clonotype was obtained from a man in his late teens or twenties in good health. The chain was built from TRBV6-4 and TRBJ1-2; confidence is insufficient to name the D gene. The DNA reads as follows: TGTGCCAGCTTGGGCGGGTCTTACTTGCCAAAAGGCTACACCTTC. This sequence encodes CASLGGSYLPKGYTF.